This TCR beta chain is from a study of OX40 agonist ivuxolimab in advanced cancers. Study details: Antecedent anti-PD-1, anti-PD-L1 or anti-CTLA-4 therapy was permissible, with 35% to 40% having received some.

On this clone itself: Its antigen is undetermined.

There are 13 residues in the CDR3. CDR1 and CDR2 from the germline V gene are KGHSH and LQKENI. The germline V and J ends were trimmed by 0 bases and 7 bases, with 7 bases remaining between them. Generated by immunoSEQ multiplex PCR, the TCRdb table keeps only in-frame clones and is missing some. The table records about 38,000 clones, around four fifths of them present only once. Study outcomes and limitations: Some patients who did not respond also had low normalized T-cell clonal expansion.

This sequence joins TRBV18 and TRBJ2-1, with D unresolved. This sequence originates from an adult with an advanced solid tumor such as melanoma, head and neck, liver or kidney cancer. Specimen: CD4+ or CD8+ T cells sorted from blood, collected in a trial of the OX40 agonist ivuxolimab. Here the CDR3 DNA reads TGTGCCAGCTCACCACCCAACCGGAATGAGCAGTTCTTC. Translated: CASSPPNRNEQFF. The variable domain in full, with the rest retrieved from reference TRBV18 and TRBJ2-1, is NAGVMQNPRHLVRRRGQEARLRCSPMKGHSHVYWYRQLPEEGLKFMVYLQKENIIDESGMPKERFSAEFPKEGPSILRIQQVVRGDSAAYFCASSPPNRNEQFFGPGTRLTVL.